A single TCR beta chain is shown here with its context. Its antigen is still unknown. The sample originates from a study of cytomegalovirus exposure and HLA in healthy donors. Findings and limits, study-wide: What a later analysis reportedly showed was that an Asian-associated ancestry cluster had fewer N-insertions than the approximately 700-donor mean.

The CDR3 runs to 21 residues. With 4 bases clipped from V and 0 bases from J, the junction kept 24 bases outside the gene matches. Germline CDR1 is SGDLS and CDR2 is YYNGEE. A multiplex PCR was run with 60 Vbeta primers and 13 Jbeta primers. Generated by immunoSEQ multiplex PCR, the TCRdb table keeps only in-frame clones and is missing some. The sample records over 130,000 clones, approximately 84% being singletons. The receptor was isolated from a man aged 25 to 40 in good health and CMV-seropositive. Sequencing was done on a sample of PBMCs. The chain joins TRBV9 to TRBJ2-7; TRBD1 agrees at 8 bases. CDR3: CASSSFPRQGTDKGTSYEQYF. The CDR3 DNA is TGTGCCAGCAGCTCATTCCCTCGACAGGGGACGGATAAGGGGACCTCCTACGAGCAGTACTTC.